This T cell receptor (beta chain) emerged from a study of T-cell memory formation after mild COVID-19. The CDR3 has 17 amino acids. Per germline, CDR1 SGHRS and CDR2 YFSETQ. With 0 bases clipped from V and 2 bases from J, the junction kept 6 bases outside the gene matches. TCRdb itself ran the 5' RACE reads through MiXCR, one entry per CDR3 protein. The sample has 530,000 or so distinct CDR3 sequences; 15% to 20% are singletons. V usage is TRBV5-1 and J usage is TRBJ2-3; 10 bases match TRBD2. The clonotype originates from an adult woman who had mild COVID-19 (a few samples of this study predate the infection). Cell type and time point are not known. Material: PBMCs or a T cell subset sorted from them (not recorded which). This CDR3 is CASSLDPAGGITDTQYF. DNA for the CDR3: TGCGCCAGCAGCTTGGACCCAGCGGGAGGGATCACAGATACGCAGTATTTT.